This passage covers 30 T cell receptor beta chains from one sample sequenced in a study of blood T cell repertoires in COVID-19. Assay: immunoSEQ multiplex PCR; the TCRdb copy retains only in-frame clones and omits some. The data contain about 240,000 clones, around four fifths of them singletons. Sequenced: peripheral blood. These receptors were collected from a woman aged 55 to 70 with active or convalescent COVID-19.

The chain recombines TRBV4-1 with TRBJ1-1; D not certain. Germline V gene sequence: CDR1 MGHRA, CDR2 YSYEKL. CDR3 size: 18 residues. V was trimmed by 1 base and J by 3 bases, leaving 21 bases between them. CDR3 protein: CASSQAIVLGGRDTEAFF. In nucleotides, the CDR3 is TGCGCCAGCAGCCAAGCCATCGTCCTAGGCGGCAGAGACACTGAAGCTTTCTTT.

This clone was observed a handful of times. The CDR3 here is CASSPAPGTAYGYTF. CDR3 bases: TGTGCCAGCAGCCCCGCTCCGGGGACAGCCTATGGCTACACCTTC. This chain joins TRBV5-4 and TRBJ1-2; TRBD1 aligns across 7 bases. The germline V gene encodes CDR1 SGHNT and CDR2 YYREEE (reference sequence). With V trimmed by 4 bases and J by 4 bases, 10 bases remained unmatched. CDR3 length: 15 amino acids.

The J gene is TRBJ2-7, the V gene TRBV5-5; D not resolved. Deletions cut 0 bases from V and 6 bases from J, with 7 bases between. This CDR3 comprises 12 residues. Germline CDR1 SGHKS, CDR2 YYEKEE (reference sequence). CDR3 residues: CASSLASREQYF. CDR3 DNA: TGTGCCAGCAGCTTGGCCTCGCGCGAGCAGTACTTC. Full variable domain (rest looked up from reference TRBV5-5 and TRBJ2-7): DAGVTQSPTHLIKTRGQQVTLRCSPISGHKSVSWYQQVLGQGPQFIFQYYEKEERGRGNFPDRFSARQFPNYSSELNVNALLLGDSALYLCASSLASREQYFGPGTRLTVT.

This clone appeared once. The chain has TRBV2 and TRBJ1-1, with 7 bases matching TRBD1. Germline assignment: CDR1 SNHLY and CDR2 FYNNEI. Germline trimming cut 4 bases from V and 3 bases from J; bases unmatched to any gene: 8. The CDR3 is 15 amino acids. The CDR3 protein is CASSANRGRDTEAFF. As DNA, the CDR3 is TGTGCCAGCAGTGCCAACAGGGGTAGGGACACTGAAGCTTTCTTT.

CDR3 region: CARSSSAAGNLDTQYF. The CDR3 DNA reads TGTGCCAGAAGCTCCTCGGCAGCGGGGAACTTAGATACGCAGTATTTT. The chain joins TRBV5-3 to TRBJ2-3; 7 positions agree with TRBD2. TRBV5-3 is an ORF for which the function is uncertain. The trim removed 3 bases at V and 5 bases at J, leaving 12 bases unmatched. This CDR3 has 16 amino acids.

The chain employs TRBV5-4 and TRBJ1-2; D call uncertain. Per the germline V gene, CDR1 is SGHNT and CDR2 is YYREEE (reference sequence). The CDR3 extends over 14 amino acids. Trimming removed 2 bases from V and 4 bases from J, with 12 bases in between. CDR3 protein: CASSFPEAGYGYTF. The CDR3 nucleotides are TGTGCCAGCAGCTTCCCGGAGGCGGGCTATGGCTACACCTTC.

The genes are TRBV3-1 (or the pseudogene TRBV3-2) and TRBJ1-5; possible D gene TRBD1, 5 bases. This CDR3 region has 17 residues. The germline V gene has CDR1 LGHDT and CDR2 YNNKEL (reference sequence). V was trimmed by 7 bases and J by 3 bases, leaving 22 bases between them. CDR3 loop: CASIFLGGSGYNQPQHF. DNA for the CDR3: TGTGCCAGCATCTTCCTTGGGGGGAGCGGCTACAATCAGCCCCAGCATTTT.

V usage is TRBV7-8 and J usage is TRBJ2-7, with TRBD1 matching 9 bases. CDR1 and CDR2 (germline): SGHVS, FQNEAQ. CDR3 size: 13 residues. Germline trimming cut 5 bases from V and 4 bases from J; bases unmatched to any gene: 3. The CDR3 is CASSRDRAYEQYF. Written as DNA, the CDR3 is TGTGCCAGCAGCCGGGACAGGGCTTACGAGCAGTACTTC.

The CDR3 DNA reads as TGTGCCAGTACCTCTTGGAGTTCGGGGGCCAACGTCCTGACTTTC. It codes for CASTSWSSGANVLTF. The chain uses TRBV19 and TRBJ2-6; D call uncertain. The CDR3 totals 15 residues. Trimming shortened V by 7 bases and J by 4 bases, and 14 bases separated the two germline ends. Germline CDR1 is LNHDA and CDR2 is SQIVND (reference sequence).

The chain uses TRBV7-9 and TRBJ2-5; D perhaps matches TRBD1 (5 bases). V was pared by 5 bases and J by 3 bases, with 13 bases between. Germline V CDR1 and CDR2: SEHNR, FQNEAQ (reference sequence). The CDR3 sequence is 14 residues long. CDR3 amino acids: CASSPQAREETQYF. CDR3 DNA: TGTGCCAGCAGCCCACAGGCACGGGAAGAGACCCAGTACTTC.

The gene calls are TRBV5-3 and TRBJ2-1, with 10 bases aligning to TRBD2. TRBV5-3 is designated an ORF whose function remains uncertain. This CDR3 contains 14 residues. Trimming removed 0 bases from V and 6 bases from J; junction bases left unmatched: 0. The DNA of the CDR3 is TGTGCCAGAAGCTTGGAGCGGGGGGGCAATGAGCAGTTCTTC. This encodes CARSLERGGNEQFF.

This clone has a count of ten or more. This chain uses TRBV4-2 with TRBJ1-1; D possibly corresponds to TRBD1 (6 bases). CDR3 size: 16 residues. From germline, CDR1 is LGHNA and CDR2 YNFKEQ. V was shortened by 0 bases and J by 0 bases, with 11 bases between the two germline ends. The CDR3 loop is CASSQDADSMNTEAFF. CDR3 nucleotides: TGTGCCAGCAGCCAAGATGCGGACAGCATGAACACTGAAGCTTTCTTT.

This clone was counted only a few times. The sample holds other DNA sequences that translate to the same CDR3. This chain links TRBV9 with TRBJ1-1, with D unresolved. CDR1 is SGDLS and CDR2 is YYNGEE in the germline V gene. CDR3 size: 13 residues. The V gene lost 0 bases and the J gene lost 1 base, with 4 bases spanning the gap. DNA of the CDR3: TGTGCCAGCAGCGTAGAGCAGAACACTGAAGCTTTCTTT. Translation: CASSVEQNTEAFF.

The chain carries TRBV19 and TRBJ1-5, with 8 bases identical to TRBD1. CDR1 and CDR2 from the germline V gene are LNHDA and SQIVND (reference sequence). This CDR3 contains 16 residues. With V trimmed by 5 bases and J by 1 base, 7 bases remained unmatched. This CDR3 reads CASSSTGVPSNQPQHF. The CDR3 nucleotides are TGTGCCAGTAGTTCGACAGGGGTACCGAGCAATCAGCCCCAGCATTTT.

The chain is built from TRBV11-3 and TRBJ1-2, with TRBD1 as a possible D gene (5 bases). Trimming left V 6 bases short and J 7 bases short, with 15 bases between. The germline V gene has CDR1 SGHNT and CDR2 YENEEA. CDR3 size: 13 residues. The CDR3 here is CASSLERGAGYTF. CDR3 DNA: TGTGCCAGCAGTCTAGAGCGGGGCGCTGGCTACACCTTC.

This chain connects TRBV19 to TRBJ1-4; weak D call: TRBD1 (6 bases). V gave up 3 bases and J gave up 5 bases, with 13 bases separating them. Germline V gene data show CDR1 as LNHDA and CDR2 as SQIVND (reference sequence). This CDR3 has 15 amino acids. Here the CDR3 reads CASSIGGRFNEKLFF. The CDR3 DNA reads as TGTGCCAGTAGTATCGGGGGGCGATTCAATGAAAAACTGTTTTTT.

This chain uses TRBV4-3 with TRBJ1-4, with 8 bases matching TRBD1. V was clipped by 0 bases and J by 0 bases; unmatched bases: 3. The CDR3 is made up of 17 amino acids. Germline CDR1 is LGHNA and CDR2 is YSLEER. CDR3 residues: CASSQDQGAATNEKLFF. CDR3 in DNA: TGCGCCAGCAGCCAAGACCAGGGGGCCGCAACTAATGAAAAACTGTTTTTT.

This clone was observed a handful of times. The chain links TRBV27 to TRBJ2-4; 9 nucleotides align to TRBD1. V was clipped by 6 bases and J by 1 base; unmatched bases: 13. This CDR3 has 18 amino acids. Germline CDR1 is MNHEY and CDR2 is SMNVEV (reference sequence). The CDR3 coding sequence is TGTGCCAGCAGCTCAACGGGACAGGGAGGGGGGGCCAAAAACATTCAGTACTTC. Its protein is CASSSTGQGGGAKNIQYF.

The chain couples TRBV4-1 to TRBJ2-3; possibly TRBD2 for D (5 bases). Trimming pared 0 bases from V and 2 bases from J, leaving 9 bases between. The CDR3 length is 15 residues. From germline, CDR1 is MGHRA and CDR2 YSYEKL. The CDR3 bases are TGCGCCAGCAGCCAAGAACAGCGGTTCACAGATACGCAGTATTTT. Translation: CASSQEQRFTDTQYF.

This chain links TRBV11-3 with TRBJ1-1, with unresolved D. The CDR3 runs to 13 residues. The germline CDR1 and CDR2 sequences are SGHNT and YENEEA. The ends were cut back, 3 bases at V and 1 base at J, with 6 bases in the middle. As DNA, the CDR3 is TGTGCCAGCAGCTTCAGGAAGAACACTGAAGCTTTCTTT. It specifies CASSFRKNTEAFF.

The gene calls are TRBV4-1 and TRBJ2-1, with D tentatively TRBD1 (5 bases). V was cut by 2 bases and J by 8 bases, with 22 bases left in between. This CDR3 is 17 amino acids long. Germline V gives CDR1 MGHRA, CDR2 YSYEKL. The CDR3 loop is CASSQLGPGRFMYEQFF. CDR3 nucleotides: TGCGCCAGCAGCCAACTGGGGCCGGGCAGATTCATGTATGAGCAGTTCTTC.

The V gene is TRBV7-9, the J gene TRBJ1-1; weak D call: TRBD1 (6 bases). CDR3 length equals 13 residues. V was cut by 1 base and J by 11 bases, with 14 bases left in between. The germline V gene encodes CDR1 SEHNR and CDR2 FQNEAQ (reference sequence). The CDR3 spells CASSLGNRAGAFF. The CDR3 coding sequence is TGTGCCAGCAGCTTAGGAAACAGGGCAGGGGCTTTCTTT.

In nucleotides, the CDR3 is TGTGCCAGCAGCTCAGGCGTGACAGCTGGAAACACCATATATTTT. This codes for CASSSGVTAGNTIYF. The chain has TRBV5-8 and TRBJ1-3; D possibly corresponds to TRBD1 (5 bases). The CDR3 loop spans 15 amino acids. Germline CDR1 is SGHTS and CDR2 is YDEGEE. Deletions cut 3 bases from V and 2 bases from J, with 12 bases between.

The chain employs TRBV28 and TRBJ1-2, with 11 bases aligning to TRBD1. V trimming: 5 bases; J trimming: 7 bases; junction bases outside the gene matches: 9. The germline gives CDR1 MDHEN, CDR2 SYDVKM. This CDR3 contains 15 residues. CDR3 protein: CASSLPGQGARGYTF. CDR3 coding DNA: TGTGCCAGCAGTCTCCCTGGACAGGGGGCTCGTGGCTACACCTTC.

The chain carries TRBV15 and TRBJ1-5, with TRBD1 identical over 9 bases. Losses at the gene ends were 1 base for V and 5 bases for J; bases not matched to a gene: 3. The germline gives CDR1 LNHNV, CDR2 YYDKDF (reference sequence). This CDR3 has 15 amino acids. The CDR3 sequence is CATSRGTGEDQPQHF. The CDR3 nucleotides read TGTGCCACCAGCAGAGGGACAGGGGAAGATCAGCCCCAGCATTTT.

The V and J genes are TRBV5-1 and TRBJ2-5; a possible D gene is TRBD1 (6 bases). Germline CDR1 SGHRS, CDR2 YFSETQ. V was cut by 6 bases and J by 5 bases, with 17 bases left in between. The CDR3 runs 14 residues. The CDR3 DNA reads as TGCGCCAGCAATCGTGACAGGCCTCCGGAGACCCAGTACTTC. Translation gives CASNRDRPPETQYF.

This sequence joins TRBV9 and TRBJ2-3, with D uncertain. The germline gives CDR1 SGDLS, CDR2 YYNGEE. V lost 0 bases, J lost 2 bases, and 19 bases lay in between. The length of the CDR3 is 18 residues. The CDR3, as DNA: TGTGCCAGCAGCGTAGCTTGGGCCCCACGTCCACCCACAGATACGCAGTATTTT. Protein: CASSVAWAPRPPTDTQYF.

The chain uses TRBV5-5 and TRBJ2-7, with no clear D. CDR1 and CDR2 from the germline V gene are SGHKS and YYEKEE (reference sequence). This CDR3 has 14 residues. The ends were cut back, 0 bases at V and 4 bases at J, with 11 bases in the middle. CDR3 sequence (DNA): TGTGCCAGCAGCTTGGGGCCCAGTCCATACGAGCAGTACTTC. Encoded protein: CASSLGPSPYEQYF.

The chain links TRBV12-3 or TRBV12-4 to TRBJ1-1; no reliable D call. Deletions cut 6 bases from V and 1 base from J, with 3 bases between. The CDR3 extends over 11 amino acids. The CDR3 bases are TGTGCCAGCAGCCGGAACACTGAAGCTTTCTTT. Protein: CASSRNTEAFF.

The V call is TRBV3-1 (or the pseudogene TRBV3-2), the J call TRBJ1-2, with D possibly matching TRBD1 (6 bases). Trimming took 2 bases from V and 5 from J, leaving 15 bases between them. CDR1 is LGHDT and CDR2 is YNNKEL in the germline V gene (reference sequence). This CDR3 has 15 amino acids. CDR3 sequence (DNA): TGTGCCAGCAGCCAATTAGGGGGGGGAAGATATGGCTACACCTTC. Translation gives CASSQLGGGRYGYTF.